Reported below is one T cell receptor (beta chain). The method was immunoSEQ multiplex PCR; TCRdb's version includes in-frame clones alone and lacks a portion of them. The top ten clones hold 2.5% to 4% of a sample with over 150,000 clones, about 85% of them seen once. The sample is drawn from a study of T cell responses to AZD1222 COVID-19 vaccine. The junction had 6 bases not matched to a gene; V was cut back by 5 bases and J by 8 bases. The CDR3 runs to 14 residues. In germline, CDR1 is SGHVS, CDR2 FQNEAQ. The specimen comprised peripheral blood, sampled on day 0 of AZD1222 vaccination. The chain uses TRBV7-8 and TRBJ1-4, with 9 bases aligning to TRBD1. The receptor comes from an adult in good health. This CDR3 is CASSRQGGREKLFF. For the CDR3, the DNA is TGTGCCAGCAGCAGACAGGGGGGGAGGGAAAAACTGTTTTTT.